Below, 17 T cell receptor beta chains from the same sample are listed, as sequenced in a study of cytomegalovirus exposure and HLA in healthy donors. The PCR ran on 60 Vbeta and 13 Jbeta primers. Libraries were prepared by immunoSEQ multiplex PCR; TCRdb keeps only in-frame clonotypes and omits some of them. Its table records about 87,000 clones. What was sequenced was PBMCs. The receptors were sampled from a man aged 50 to 59 in good health and CMV-seropositive.

This rearrangement joins TRBV2 to TRBJ1-2; 9 bases are a match to TRBD1. Germline CDR1 reads SNHLY; CDR2 reads FYNNEI. V was pared by 6 bases and J by 8 bases, with 10 bases of the junction left unmatched. The CDR3 has 14 amino acids. The CDR3 coding sequence is TGTGCCAGCAGAGCGGGACAGGGTTCTGAAGGCTACACCTTC. Its translation is CASRAGQGSEGYTF.

The chain couples TRBV7-3 to TRBJ1-1; D unclear. The germline V gene has CDR1 SGHTA and CDR2 FQGTGA. The CDR3 contains 15 residues. The V and J ends lost 5 bases and 1 base respectively, with 14 bases between them. As DNA, the CDR3 is TGTGCCAGCAGCCAGACCCCTGGGCCGAACACTGAAGCTTTCTTT. This translates into CASSQTPGPNTEAFF.

V gene TRBV5-1 combines with J gene TRBJ1-5, with 8 bases fitting TRBD1. There are 15 residues in the CDR3. From germline, CDR1 is SGHRS and CDR2 YFSETQ. V gave up 4 bases and J gave up 3 bases; unmatched junction bases: 6. CDR3 region: CASSPWTGNNQPQHF. The CDR3 DNA sequence: TGCGCCAGCAGCCCGTGGACAGGGAACAATCAGCCCCAGCATTTT.

This chain uses TRBV10-3 with TRBJ1-5, with TRBD1 matching 8 bases. The CDR3 length is 15 residues. The germline V gene has CDR1 ENHRY and CDR2 SYGVKD. The V gene end was trimmed by 0 bases and the J gene end by 5 bases; junction bases not matched to a gene: 3. As DNA, the CDR3 is TGTGCCATCAGTGAGTCGGACAGGGTCGATCAGCCCCAGCATTTT. Translation: CAISESDRVDQPQHF.

The rearrangement links TRBV5-5 to TRBJ1-1, with D possibly matching TRBD1 (5 bases). V was shortened by 5 bases and J by 3 bases, with 14 bases between the two germline ends. The CDR3 covers 14 residues. Germline CDR1 is SGHKS and CDR2 is YYEKEE (reference sequence). The CDR3 protein is CASSPRQRYTEAFF. In DNA, the CDR3 is TGTGCCAGCAGTCCGCGACAGCGATACACTGAAGCTTTCTTT.

The CDR3 protein is CASSSPNQPQHF. In DNA form, the CDR3 reads TGTGCCAGCAGTTCCCCAAATCAGCCCCAGCATTTT. The genes are TRBV6-6 and TRBJ1-5; no clear D. The CDR3 has 12 amino acids. Trimming shortened V by 4 bases and J by 4 bases, and 5 bases separated the two germline ends. Germline V gene data show CDR1 as MNHNY and CDR2 as SVGAGI (reference sequence).

V and J are TRBV4-1 and TRBJ2-2; D not certain. This CDR3 comprises 12 residues. V was clipped by 4 bases and J by 9 bases, with 9 bases between them. Germline V gene lookup returns CDR1 MGHRA and CDR2 YSYEKL. CDR3 sequence reads: CASSRHGRELFF. As DNA, the CDR3 is TGCGCCAGCAGCCGACATGGCCGGGAGCTGTTTTTT.

The chain employs TRBV20-1 and TRBJ2-5; D is unclear. CDR1 DFQATT and CDR2 SNEGSKA come from the germline V gene (reference sequence). Trimming removed 3 bases at V and 11 bases at J, with 13 bases between. The CDR3 has 11 amino acids. CDR3 sequence (DNA): TGCAGTGCTAGCCCTCACAGAGAGCAGTACTTC. Amino acid sequence: CSASPHREQYF.

V and J are TRBV5-1 and TRBJ1-2; D not resolved. The CDR3 runs to 15 residues. CDR1 SGHRS and CDR2 YFSETQ come from the germline V gene. Trimming cost V 1 base and J 5 bases, with 15 bases left between them. In DNA, the CDR3 is TGCGCCAGCAGCTTGCTACCGGGTGACGTTTATGGCTACACCTTC. This codes for CASSLLPGDVYGYTF.

This rearrangement joins TRBV4-2 to TRBJ2-3; 7 bases align to TRBD2. The length of the CDR3 is 17 residues. J was trimmed by 3 bases and V by 0 bases; bases with no gene match: 9. Germline V gene lookup returns CDR1 LGHNA and CDR2 YNFKEQ. The chain's CDR3 is CASSQEMGEGRTDTQYF. DNA for the CDR3: TGTGCCAGCAGCCAAGAAATGGGGGAGGGCCGAACAGATACGCAGTATTTT.

The rearrangement uses TRBV18 and TRBJ2-1, with 9 bases identical to TRBD1. CDR3 size: 17 residues. Germline assignment: CDR1 KGHSH and CDR2 LQKENI. With 2 bases clipped from V and 5 bases from J, the junction kept 10 bases outside the gene matches. CDR3 residues: CASSPDPDRGFDNEQFF. Written as DNA, the CDR3 is TGTGCCAGCTCACCAGATCCAGACAGGGGGTTTGACAATGAGCAGTTCTTC.

The gene calls are TRBV5-1 and TRBJ1-1; TRBD1 matches 7 bases. CDR1 and CDR2 from the germline V gene are SGHRS and YFSETQ. The CDR3 has 15 residues. With 4 bases clipped from V and 1 base from J, the junction kept 7 bases outside the gene matches. In nucleotides, the CDR3 is TGCGCCAGCAGCGCATGGACAGGTAAGAACACTGAAGCTTTCTTT. It yields the protein CASSAWTGKNTEAFF.

The V and J genes are TRBV30 and TRBJ1-1; D ambiguous. V was cut by 0 bases and J by 0 bases, with 5 bases left in between. The CDR3 sequence is 13 residues long. Germline CDR1 GTSNPN, CDR2 SVGIG (reference sequence). The CDR3 loop is CAWSVLMNTEAFF. The CDR3 DNA reads TGTGCCTGGAGTGTACTTATGAACACTGAAGCTTTCTTT.

V usage is TRBV6-6 and J usage is TRBJ2-5; 8 bases fit TRBD2. The V and J ends lost 4 bases and 5 bases, in that order; junction bases with no gene match: 12. Germline V gene data show CDR1 as MNHNY and CDR2 as SVGAGI (reference sequence). This CDR3 contains 16 residues. For the CDR3, the DNA is TGTGCCAGCAGTTCAGGACTAGCCAAATGGGGGGAGACCCAGTACTTC. This sequence encodes CASSSGLAKWGETQYF.

This chain uses TRBV7-9 with TRBJ2-1; 8 positions agree with TRBD2. Germline V CDR1 and CDR2: SEHNR, FQNEAQ (reference sequence). This CDR3 has 17 amino acids. The ends lost 6 bases at V and 6 bases at J; junction bases unmatched: 16. Here the CDR3 reads CASRHRFAQRELNEQFF. The CDR3 bases are TGTGCCAGCAGACACCGATTTGCGCAGCGGGAGCTCAATGAGCAGTTCTTC.

V gene TRBV5-4 combines with J gene TRBJ1-2; no reliable D call. This CDR3 is built from 12 residues. CDR1 and CDR2 from the germline V gene are SGHNT and YYREEE (reference sequence). Trimming took off 4 bases at V and 8 bases at J, with 12 bases between the two ends. The CDR3 nucleotides read TGTGCCAGCAGCCTAGACGCGCAAGGCTACACCTTC. It specifies CASSLDAQGYTF. Full variable domain (rest looked up from reference TRBV5-4 and TRBJ1-2): ETGVTQSPTHLIKTRGQQVTLRCSSQSGHNTVSWYQQALGQGPQFIFQYYREEENGRGNFPPRFSGLQFPNYSSELNVNALELDDSALYLCASSLDAQGYTFGSGTRLTVV.

Worth noting for this clone: A junction boundary mismatches the germline segment, possibly from a read error. V usage is TRBV4-2 and J usage is TRBJ2-7; 14 bases line up with TRBD2. Germline assignment: CDR1 LGHNA and CDR2 YNFKEQ. This CDR3 has 17 residues. The CDR3 protein is CASSEEGLAGAFYEQYF. Here the CDR3 DNA reads TGTGCCAGCAGCGAAGAGGGACTAGCGGGAGCCTTCTACGAGCAGTACTTC.